Listed below are T cell receptor beta chains from one sample, sequenced in a study of OX40 agonist ivuxolimab in advanced cancers. TCRdb keeps only in-frame clones here, not all; method: immunoSEQ multiplex PCR. The data hold roughly 56,000 clones, with approximately 80% observed a single time. The sequenced sample was CD4+ or CD8+ T cells sorted from blood, obtained in a trial of the OX40 agonist ivuxolimab. These receptors all come from an adult with an advanced solid tumor such as melanoma, head and neck, liver or kidney cancer. CDR3s include the opening cysteine and the closing phenylalanine or tryptophan. The D gene is left open where the match is weak. Expanded clones are given a class, and other clones once, few, many or no size at all.

J gene	V gene	clone size	D gene	CDR3 length	CDR3 DNA	CDR3 protein
TRBJ2-7	TRBV11-2	.	TRBD1	12	TGTGCCAGCAGCTTTCCAGGGGGCGAGCAGTACTTC	CASSFPGGEQYF
TRBJ1-4	TRBV6-5	once	TRBD1	16	TGTGCCAGCAGTTACTCCACCGGGACAGGGTATGAAAAACTGTTTTTT	CASSYSTGTGYEKLFF
TRBJ2-5	TRBV28	once	.	17	TGTGCCAGCAGTTTTCCGCCTACAATTACTAGCCGAGAGACCCAGTACTTC	CASSFPPTITSRETQYF
TRBJ1-1	TRBV10-1	few	.	15	TGCGCCAGCAGTGAGCAGGGAATGAGGAACACTGAAGCTTTCTTT	CASSEQGMRNTEAFF
TRBJ2-2	TRBV18	.	.	13	TGTGCCAGCTCAGCAAAGGGGTCCGGGGAGCTGTTTTTT	CASSAKGSGELFF
TRBJ2-2	TRBV18	.	TRBD1	14	TGTGCCAGCTCACGACAGGGACCCACCGGGGAGCTGTTTTTT	CASSRQGPTGELFF
TRBJ1-2	TRBV7-9	once	.	11	TGTGCCAGCAGCTTCCTCTATGGCTACACCTTC	CASSFLYGYTF
TRBJ2-2	TRBV19	.	TRBD1	17	TGTGCCAGTAGTATTGGGATGGGGACAGTGAACACCGGGGAGCTGTTTTTT	CASSIGMGTVNTGELFF
TRBJ2-2	TRBV27	.	.	13	TGTGCCAGCAGTTTATTCGTCGCCGGGGAGCTGTTTTTT	CASSLFVAGELFF
TRBJ1-5	TRBV6-1	.	TRBD1	13	TGTGCCAGCAGGGACAGGGACAATCAGCCCCAGCATTTT	CASRDRDNQPQHF
TRBJ1-6	TRBV6-1	.	.	14	TGTGCCAGCAGTGCGGGGGGCTTGAATTCACCCCTCCACTTT	CASSAGGLNSPLHF
TRBJ1-5	TRBV27	few	.	14	TGTGCCAGCAGTTTATGGCAGGGTAATCAGCCCCAGCATTTT	CASSLWQGNQPQHF
TRBJ2-7	TRBV5-4	.	TRBD1	14	TGTGCCAGCAGCACAGGGACAGTTAGCTACGAGCAGTACTTC	CASSTGTVSYEQYF
TRBJ1-2	TRBV5-6	.	TRBD1	14	TGTGCCAGCAGCCCACCAACAGGGGTGTATGGCTACACCTTC	CASSPPTGVYGYTF
TRBJ2-1	TRBV5-1	.	.	14	TGCGCCAGCAGCTTTGAAGGGAGATACAATGAGCAGTTCTTC	CASSFEGRYNEQFF
TRBJ1-1	TRBV21-1	.	.	10	TGTGCCAGCAGCAAGGGCTTAGCTTTCTTT	CASSKGLAFF
TRBJ1-6	TRBV9	.	TRBD1	14	TGTGCCAGCAGCGCGGGGACAGGACCCTTCACCCTCCACTTT	CASSAGTGPFTLHF
TRBJ1-2	TRBV4-2	.	TRBD1	15	TGTGCCAGCAGCCCCCAGACAGGGGGCGTCTATGGCTACACCTTC	CASSPQTGGVYGYTF
TRBJ1-1	TRBV25-1	.	.	16	TGTGCCAGCAGTGAATACGGGGATCGGGTGAACACTGAAGCTTTCTTT	CASSEYGDRVNTEAFF
TRBJ1-4	TRBV5-8	.	.	14	TGTGCCAGCAGCCCGGGACACGTTGGAGAAAAACTGTTTTTT	CASSPGHVGEKLFF
TRBJ1-5	TRBV4-2	.	.	15	TGTGCCAGCAGCCTTCGGGCAGGAGGCAATCAGCCCCAGCATTTT	CASSLRAGGNQPQHF
TRBJ2-1	TRBV18	.	TRBD2	17	TGTGCCAGCTCACCCAACCCGACTAGCGGCTCCTCCAATGAGCAGTTCTTC	CASSPNPTSGSSNEQFF
TRBJ1-6	TRBV5-1	once	.	17	TGCGCCAGCACCCTGGTCGGGACCCCCGACAGTAATTCACCCCTCCACTTT	CASTLVGTPDSNSPLHF
TRBJ2-2	TRBV19	.	.	16	TGTGCCAGTAGTATCCAGTCAAGCATGAACACCGGGGAGCTGTTTTTT	CASSIQSSMNTGELFF
TRBJ2-3	TRBV29-1	.	TRBD1	16	TGCAGCGTTGAAGACCCCCGGGACAGATCCACAGATACGCAGTATTTT	CSVEDPRDRSTDTQYF
TRBJ2-2	TRBV18	.	.	15	TGTGCCAGCTCACACCGGGACACGAACACCGGGGAGCTGTTTTTT	CASSHRDTNTGELFF
TRBJ2-7	TRBV21-1	.	.	14	TGTGCCAGCAGTCCTATAGGGTTCTCCTACGAGCAGTACTTC	CASSPIGFSYEQYF
TRBJ1-2	TRBV18	.	.	15	TGTGCCAGCTCACCCTCGGGGGGGGGCGGCTATGGCTACACCTTC	CASSPSGGGGYGYTF
TRBJ2-1	TRBV7-9	few	TRBD2	15	TGTGCCAGCAGCTTAGCTAGCGGGTACAGAAATGAGCAGTTCTTC	CASSLASGYRNEQFF
TRBJ2-2	TRBV7-9	.	TRBD1	13	TGTGCCGGGGGGACAGGGGACACCGGGGAGCTGTTTTTT	CAGGTGDTGELFF
TRBJ1-5	TRBV19	.	.	15	TGTGCCAGTAGTATCACAGGATATAGCAATCAGCCCCAGCATTTT	CASSITGYSNQPQHF
TRBJ1-6	TRBV5-1	.	.	15	TGCGCCAGCAGGGGGGATTCGCAGCTAGATTCACCCCTCCACTTT	CASRGDSQLDSPLHF
TRBJ2-7	TRBV5-6	.	.	14	TGTGCCAGCAGCTTGGGCCCCCCCTTGAGGGAGCAGTACTTC	CASSLGPPLREQYF
TRBJ2-5	TRBV18	.	TRBD1	16	TGTGCCAGCAGCTTAGCCGGGACAGGGGGACAAGAGACCCAGTACTTC	CASSLAGTGGQETQYF
TRBJ1-2	TRBV9	.	.	15	TGTGCCAGCAGCGTAGCTGGGGGGGGAGACTATGGCTACACCTTC	CASSVAGGGDYGYTF
TRBJ2-7	TRBV11-2	.	.	13	TGTGCCAGCAGCTGGGCGGGTTCCTACGAGCAGTACTTC	CASSWAGSYEQYF